This T cell receptor (beta chain) was identified during a study of T cell responses to AZD1222 COVID-19 vaccine. Across the whole study: Second doses at about 4 or about 12 weeks were pooled.

Comments on this clone: Its specificity is unknown.

Only in-frame clones appear in the TCRdb table, and some are missing; sequencing was by immunoSEQ multiplex PCR. In the table there are some 130,000 clones, 70% to 90% of which are singletons. Study-level findings and limits: Donors skewed white British and female; clonal diversity was possibly underestimated. After two AZD1222 doses, spike-specific TCR breadth and depth rose versus day 0. The repertoires were collected only after the peak T cell response.

Sequenced here: peripheral blood, sampled on day 0 of AZD1222 vaccination. This receptor was obtained from an adult in good health.

Here the CDR3 reads CASSLLSGTYNEQFF. DNA for the CDR3: TGTGCCAGCAGCCTACTAAGCGGAACCTACAATGAGCAGTTCTTC. This chain joins TRBV14 and TRBJ2-1; D possibly corresponds to TRBD2 (5 bases). V was shortened by 4 bases and J by 2 bases, with 12 bases between the two germline ends. The CDR3 loop spans 15 amino acids. CDR1 is SGHDN, CDR2 FVKESK, per germline.